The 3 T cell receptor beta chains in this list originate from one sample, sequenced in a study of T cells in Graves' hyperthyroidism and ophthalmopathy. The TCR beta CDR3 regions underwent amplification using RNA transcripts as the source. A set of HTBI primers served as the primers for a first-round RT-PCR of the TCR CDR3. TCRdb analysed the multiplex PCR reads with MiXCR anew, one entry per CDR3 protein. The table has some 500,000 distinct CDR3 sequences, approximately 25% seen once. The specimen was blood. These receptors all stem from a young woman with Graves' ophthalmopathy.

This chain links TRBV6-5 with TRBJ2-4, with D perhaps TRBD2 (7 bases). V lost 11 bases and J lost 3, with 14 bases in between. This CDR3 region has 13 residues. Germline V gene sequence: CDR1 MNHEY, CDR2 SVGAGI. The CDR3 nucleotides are TGTGCCCTCGGGGGGCTCAACAAAAACATTCAGTACTTC. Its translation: CALGGLNKNIQYF.

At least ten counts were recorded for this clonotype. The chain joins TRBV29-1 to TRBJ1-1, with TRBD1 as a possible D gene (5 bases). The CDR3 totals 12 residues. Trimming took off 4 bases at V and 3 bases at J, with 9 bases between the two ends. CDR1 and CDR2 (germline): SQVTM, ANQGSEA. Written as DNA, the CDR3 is TGCAGCGTTGGGCAGGGAGACACTGAAGCTTTCTTT. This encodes CSVGQGDTEAFF.

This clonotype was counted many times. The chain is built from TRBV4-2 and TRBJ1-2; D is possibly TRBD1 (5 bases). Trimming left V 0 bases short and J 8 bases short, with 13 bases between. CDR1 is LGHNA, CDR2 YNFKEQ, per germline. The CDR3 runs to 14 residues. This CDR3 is CASSQDQGGFGYTF. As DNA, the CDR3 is TGTGCCAGCAGCCAAGATCAGGGCGGGTTCGGCTACACCTTC.